A selection of T cell receptor beta chains follows, all from one sample in a study of beta chain features in type 1 diabetes. The assay was immunoSEQ multiplex PCR, and TCRdb's table has in-frame clones only and misses some. In the table there are under 200,000 clones, around 8.6% of which are singletons. Sequencing was carried out using central memory CD4+ T cells from blood. These TCRs come from a young woman with type 1 diabetes. Both conserved end residues are part of each CDR3. A D gene is named only where the DNA matches it firmly. Clone size appears in some rows only: once, few, many, or a class for an expanded clone.

TRBJ2-1,TRBV29-1,TRBD2,NA,CSVGTSGGWGQFF,TGCAGCGTTGGGACTAGCGGGGGGTGGGGGCAGTTCTTC
TRBJ2-5,TRBV25-1,TRBD1,few,CASSESRQGPRGETQYF,TGTGCCAGCAGTGAATCTCGACAGGGCCCGAGAGGGGAGACCCAGTACTTC
TRBJ2-7,TRBV5-4,NA,few,CASSLDSRSYEQYF,TGTGCCAGCAGCTTGGACAGTAGATCCTACGAGCAGTACTTC
TRBJ2-1,TRBV27,TRBD1,few,CASSRQGSYNEQFF,TGTGCCAGCAGTCGACAGGGTTCTTACAATGAGCAGTTCTTC
TRBJ2-2,TRBV14,NA,NA,CASSPLGTNTGELFF,TGTGCCAGCAGCCCCCTGGGCACCAACACCGGGGAGCTGTTTTTT
TRBJ2-1,TRBV18,TRBD1,few,CASSAGGSSYNEQFF,TGTGCCAGCTCAGCAGGGGGAAGCTCCTACAATGAGCAGTTCTTC
TRBJ2-7,TRBV4-3,NA,few,CASSPWAGESSYEQYF,TGCGCCAGCAGCCCGTGGGCCGGGGAGAGCTCCTACGAGCAGTACTTC
TRBJ1-2,TRBV9,TRBD1,few,CASSATGVVGGYTF,TGTGCCAGCAGCGCCACAGGGGTCGTCGGGGGCTACACCTTC
TRBJ1-2,TRBV16,NA,few,CASSQAIARPAGYTF,TGTGCCAGCAGCCAAGCCATAGCCAGACCAGCTGGCTACACCTTC
TRBJ2-5,TRBV6-1,TRBD2,few,CASSEVGGVGETQYF,TGTGCCAGCAGTGAAGTGGGGGGGGTTGGGGAGACCCAGTACTTC
TRBJ2-1,TRBV7-2,TRBD2,NA,CASAQGGGTYNEQFF,TGTGCCAGCGCCCAGGGCGGGGGTACCTACAATGAGCAGTTCTTC
TRBJ1-3,TRBV30,NA,NA,CAWMELGTYAFDSGNTIYF,TGTGCCTGGATGGAGTTAGGGACTTATGCCTTCGACTCTGGAAACACCATATATTTT
TRBJ2-1,TRBV4-3,TRBD2,NA,CASSQSRGGTTLDEQFF,TGCGCCAGCAGCCAGTCACGGGGCGGGACTACTTTGGATGAGCAGTTCTTC
TRBJ2-5,TRBV5-6,TRBD1,few,CASSLRTGGVETQYF,TGTGCCAGCAGCTTGCGGACAGGGGGCGTAGAGACCCAGTACTTC
TRBJ1-6,TRBV4-3,NA,NA,CASSQGQALGNSPLHF,TGCGCCAGCAGCCAAGGACAGGCCCTGGGGAATTCACCCCTCCACTTT
TRBJ2-5,TRBV7-9,TRBD1,NA,CASSSGQGETQYF,TGTGCCAGCAGCTCTGGACAGGGAGAGACCCAGTACTTC
TRBJ2-2,TRBV29-1,TRBD1,NA,CSVLPGQASNTGELFF,TGCAGCGTCCTGCCGGGACAGGCATCGAACACCGGGGAGCTGTTTTTT
TRBJ1-2,TRBV7-2,NA,few,CASSFHSYGYTF,TGTGCCAGCAGCTTCCACAGCTATGGCTACACCTTC
TRBJ1-2,TRBV19,NA,few,CASRGQLASNYGYTF,TGTGCCAGTAGAGGACAGCTCGCTTCTAACTATGGCTACACCTTC
TRBJ2-2,TRBV12-5,TRBD2,NA,CASGQTSGRAPGELFF,TGTGCTAGTGGGCAGACTAGCGGGAGGGCCCCCGGGGAGCTGTTTTTT
TRBJ2-5,TRBV5-4,TRBD2,few,CASSLAGGVETQYF,TGTGCCAGCAGCCTAGCGGGAGGGGTGGAGACCCAGTACTTC
TRBJ1-4,TRBV9,NA,few,CASSVDGSTQNEKLFF,TGTGCCAGCAGCGTAGACGGGTCCACTCAGAATGAAAAACTGTTTTTT
TRBJ1-4,TRBV4-3,NA,few,CASSQEGAGPAEKLFF,TGCGCCAGCAGCCAAGAGGGGGCAGGGCCGGCGGAAAAACTGTTTTTT
TRBJ1-5,TRBV7-2,NA,NA,CASSLGRANQPQHF,TGTGCCAGCAGCTTAGGCAGGGCCAATCAGCCCCAGCATTTT
TRBJ2-2,TRBV7-2,TRBD1,NA,CASSLGGADRGSGELFF,TGTGCCAGCAGCTTAGGTGGTGCGGACAGGGGTTCCGGGGAGCTGTTTTTT
TRBJ2-2,TRBV5-1,TRBD1,NA,CASSGQGAPDTGELFF,TGCGCCAGCAGCGGACAGGGGGCGCCGGACACCGGGGAGCTGTTTTTT
TRBJ2-5,TRBV15,NA,NA,CATSRDRTFLETQYF,TGTGCCACCAGCAGAGACCGGACATTCCTGGAGACCCAGTACTTC
TRBJ2-7,TRBV19,NA,few,CASSINSIRGYEQYF,TGTGCCAGTAGTATAAACTCGATCCGGGGCTACGAGCAGTACTTC
TRBJ2-5,TRBV7-2,TRBD2,many,CASSLAVGAGGPSQYF,TGTGCCAGCAGCTTAGCCGTCGGGGCGGGAGGGCCGTCCCAGTACTTC
TRBJ2-7,TRBV19,NA,few,CASSIVGSYEQYF,TGTGCCAGTAGTATTGTGGGCTCCTACGAGCAGTACTTC
TRBJ1-1,TRBV27,TRBD1,NA,CASSPDRVRTAEAFF,TGTGCCAGCAGTCCGGACAGGGTTCGGACGGCTGAGGCTTTCTTT
TRBJ1-5,TRBV19,NA,NA,CASSRDRPNNQPQHF,TGTGCCAGTAGCCGCGACAGACCTAACAATCAGCCCCAGCATTTT
TRBJ2-4,TRBV7-4,TRBD2,NA,CASSPDWSGGRGDIQYF,TGTGCCAGCAGCCCAGACTGGTCGGGGGGGAGGGGTGACATTCAGTACTTC
TRBJ1-4,TRBV18,NA,few,CASSATPGYANEKLFF,TGTGCCAGCTCCGCTACCCCGGGTTACGCTAATGAAAAACTGTTTTTT
TRBJ1-2,TRBV25-1,NA,NA,CASSEFGPYGYTF,TGTGCCAGCAGTGAATTTGGGCCCTATGGCTACACCTTC
TRBJ2-3,TRBV6-6,TRBD2,NA,CASSYSSAGEDTQYF,TGTGCCAGCAGTTACTCGTCGGCGGGGGAAGATACGCAGTATTTT
TRBJ1-1,TRBV9,NA,few,CASSVGGGPEAFF,TGTGCCAGCAGCGTAGGGGGGGGGCCTGAAGCTTTCTTT
TRBJ1-5,TRBV6-6,TRBD1,few,CASSSNRGGNQPQHF,TGTGCCAGCAGTAGTAACAGGGGTGGGAATCAGCCCCAGCATTTT
TRBJ2-6,TRBV4-2,NA,few,CASSPRGETVSGANVLTF,TGTGCCAGCAGCCCAAGGGGCGAGACAGTTTCCGGGGCCAACGTCCTGACTTTC
TRBJ2-1,TRBV11-3,NA,NA,CASSLPGSNEQFF,TGTGCCAGCAGCTTACCTGGCTCCAATGAGCAGTTCTTC
TRBJ2-1,TRBV9,TRBD2,few,CASSATTSGRPNEQFF,TGTGCCAGCAGCGCCACAACTAGCGGGAGGCCAAATGAGCAGTTCTTC
TRBJ2-1,TRBV5-1,NA,few,CASSLVDSRNEQFF,TGCGCCAGCAGCTTGGTGGACAGCCGAAATGAGCAGTTCTTC
TRBJ2-7,TRBV2,NA,NA,CASDGGASGREQYF,TGTGCCAGCGACGGGGGAGCCTCAGGACGGGAGCAGTACTTC
TRBJ2-3,TRBV4-1,TRBD2,few,CASKRRAGEDTQYF,TGCGCCAGCAAGCGAAGGGCGGGAGAAGATACGCAGTATTTT
TRBJ2-5,TRBV5-5,TRBD2,NA,CASSLSGGVGETQYF,TGTGCCAGCAGCTTGTCGGGGGGAGTTGGAGAGACCCAGTACTTC
TRBJ2-3,TRBV6-5,NA,few,CASSYFSPGTDTQYF,TGTGCCAGCAGTTACTTCTCGCCGGGCACAGATACGCAGTATTTT
TRBJ2-4,TRBV28,NA,many,CASSIRDMLNIQYF,TGTGCCAGCAGTATCCGGGACATGTTAAACATTCAGTACTTC
TRBJ2-7,TRBV14,NA,NA,CASSQYGSGEQYF,TGTGCCAGCAGCCAGTACGGGAGTGGCGAGCAGTACTTC
TRBJ1-2,TRBV4-2,NA,few,CASSQDPNREDYTF,TGTGCCAGCAGCCAAGATCCCAATCGGGAGGACTACACCTTC
TRBJ2-1,TRBV28,NA,few,CASRANSYNEQFF,TGTGCCAGCAGGGCCAACTCCTACAATGAGCAGTTCTTC
TRBJ1-1,TRBV5-1,NA,NA,CASSPGTLNTEAFF,TGCGCCAGCAGCCCAGGGACACTGAACACTGAAGCTTTCTTT
TRBJ2-5,TRBV6-5,NA,NA,CASSSTAIETQYF,TGTGCCAGCAGTTCGACAGCCATTGAGACCCAGTACTTC
TRBJ2-1,TRBV10-3,NA,NA,CAISPVADNEQFF,TGTGCCATCAGCCCCGTGGCCGACAATGAGCAGTTCTTC